This T cell receptor beta chain was captured by sequencing in a study of blood T cell repertoires in COVID-19. Study summary: Researchers got acute and convalescent COVID-19 samples from the United States, Italy and Spain. PBMCs, B-cell-depleted T cells, or T cells provided the cDNA or gDNA that made up the material.

Methods used by the authors: Quantification of nucleated cells was approximated via reference gene primer amplification. Clones were read by immunoSEQ multiplex PCR, and TCRdb kept only the in-frame ones, dropping some. The V and J calls and clone size were taken over from that table, and D and trimming were inferred from the DNA. The table shows 55,000 to 80,000 clones, with around 80% occurring only once. Trimming pared 3 bases from V and 5 bases from J, leaving 11 bases between. CDR1 and CDR2 (germline): SGDLS, YYNGEE. The CDR3 totals 13 residues. This clone was counted only a few times. The TCR originated in a human donor in a cohort sampled during active COVID-19. V is TRBV9 and J is TRBJ1-1; D may be TRBD1 (6 bases). Sequences were obtained from peripheral blood. CDR3 in DNA: TGTGCCAGCAGCGCGGGGGGGACAACTGAAGCTTTCTTT. Protein: CASSAGGTTEAFF.